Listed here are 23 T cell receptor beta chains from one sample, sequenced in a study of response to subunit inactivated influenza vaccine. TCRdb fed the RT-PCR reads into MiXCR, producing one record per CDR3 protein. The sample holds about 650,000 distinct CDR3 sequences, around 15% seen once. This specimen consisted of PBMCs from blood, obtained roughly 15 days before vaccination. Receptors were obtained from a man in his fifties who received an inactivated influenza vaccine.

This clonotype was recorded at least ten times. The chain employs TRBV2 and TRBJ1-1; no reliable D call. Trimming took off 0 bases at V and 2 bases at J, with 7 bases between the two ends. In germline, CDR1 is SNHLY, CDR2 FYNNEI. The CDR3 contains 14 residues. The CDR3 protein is CASSEALHNTEAFF. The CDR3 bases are TGTGCCAGCAGTGAAGCGCTTCACAACACTGAAGCTTTCTTT.

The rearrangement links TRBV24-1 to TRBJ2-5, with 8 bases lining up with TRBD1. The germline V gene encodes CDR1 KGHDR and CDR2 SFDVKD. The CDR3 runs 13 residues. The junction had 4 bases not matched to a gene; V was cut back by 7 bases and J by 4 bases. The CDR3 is CATSSGGLETQYF. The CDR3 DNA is TGTGCCACCAGCTCAGGGGGCTTAGAGACCCAGTACTTC.

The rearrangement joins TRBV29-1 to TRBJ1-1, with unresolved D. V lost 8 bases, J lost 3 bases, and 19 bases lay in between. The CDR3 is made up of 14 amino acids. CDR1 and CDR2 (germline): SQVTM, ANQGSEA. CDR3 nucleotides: TGCAGCTCCCGTGGCGGCCTGGCCGACACTGAAGCTTTCTTT. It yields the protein CSSRGGLADTEAFF.

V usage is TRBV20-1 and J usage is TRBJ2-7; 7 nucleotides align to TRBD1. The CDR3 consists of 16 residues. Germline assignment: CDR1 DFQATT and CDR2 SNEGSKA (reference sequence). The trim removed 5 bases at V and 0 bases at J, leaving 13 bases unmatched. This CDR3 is CSAENPGQEVSYEQYF. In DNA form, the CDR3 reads TGCAGTGCTGAAAACCCAGGACAGGAAGTCTCCTACGAGCAGTACTTC.

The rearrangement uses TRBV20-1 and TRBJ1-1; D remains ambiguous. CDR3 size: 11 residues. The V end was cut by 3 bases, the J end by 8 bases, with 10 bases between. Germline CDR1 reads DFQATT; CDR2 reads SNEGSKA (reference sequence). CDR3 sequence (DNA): TGCAGTGCTAGGAAAGATACCGAAGCTTTCTTT. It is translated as CSARKDTEAFF.

CDR3: CASSTLRQGSYEQYF. The CDR3 region has the DNA TGTGCCAGCAGTACCCTAAGACAGGGTTCCTACGAGCAGTACTTC. The gene calls are TRBV12-3 or TRBV12-4 and TRBJ2-7; the match to TRBD1 covers 7 bases. J was trimmed by 1 base and V by 5 bases; bases with no gene match: 8. The CDR3 runs 15 residues.

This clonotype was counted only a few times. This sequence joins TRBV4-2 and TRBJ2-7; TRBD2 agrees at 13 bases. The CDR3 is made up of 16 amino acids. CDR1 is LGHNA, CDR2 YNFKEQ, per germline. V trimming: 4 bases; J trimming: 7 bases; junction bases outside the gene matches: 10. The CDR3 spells CASSPRTSGGRGEQYF. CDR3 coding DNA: TGTGCCAGCAGCCCAAGGACTAGCGGGGGCCGTGGGGAGCAGTACTTC.

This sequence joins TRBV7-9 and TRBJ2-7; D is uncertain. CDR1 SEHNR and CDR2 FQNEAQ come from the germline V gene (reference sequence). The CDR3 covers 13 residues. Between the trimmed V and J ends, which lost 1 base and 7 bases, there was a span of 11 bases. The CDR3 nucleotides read TGTGCCAGCAGCTTAGATGAGATCGGGGAGCAGTACTTC. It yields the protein CASSLDEIGEQYF.

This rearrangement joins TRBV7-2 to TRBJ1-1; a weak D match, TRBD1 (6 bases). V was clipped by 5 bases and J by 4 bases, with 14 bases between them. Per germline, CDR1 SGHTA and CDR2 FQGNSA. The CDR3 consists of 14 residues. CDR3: CASSIRQVFTEAFF. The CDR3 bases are TGTGCCAGCAGCATAAGACAGGTCTTCACTGAAGCTTTCTTT.

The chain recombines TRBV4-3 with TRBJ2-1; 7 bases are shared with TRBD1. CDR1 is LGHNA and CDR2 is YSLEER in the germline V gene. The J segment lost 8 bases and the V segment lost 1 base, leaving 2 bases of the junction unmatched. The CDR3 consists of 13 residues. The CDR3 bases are TGCGCCAGCAGCCAAGCAGGGGGATATGAGCAGTTCTTC. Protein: CASSQAGGYEQFF.

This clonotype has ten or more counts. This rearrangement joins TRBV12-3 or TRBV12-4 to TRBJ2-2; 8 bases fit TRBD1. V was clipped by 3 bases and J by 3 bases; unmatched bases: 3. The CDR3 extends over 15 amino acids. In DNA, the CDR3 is TGTGCCAGCAGTTTGACAGGGGTGTACACCGGGGAGCTGTTTTTT. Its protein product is CASSLTGVYTGELFF.

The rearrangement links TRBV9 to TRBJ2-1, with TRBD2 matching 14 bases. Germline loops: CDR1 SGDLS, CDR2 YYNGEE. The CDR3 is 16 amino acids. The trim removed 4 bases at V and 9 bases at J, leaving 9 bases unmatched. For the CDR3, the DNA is TGTGCCAGCAGCAGGACTAGCGGGGGGCCGGGAGCTGAGCAGTTCTTC. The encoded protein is CASSRTSGGPGAEQFF.

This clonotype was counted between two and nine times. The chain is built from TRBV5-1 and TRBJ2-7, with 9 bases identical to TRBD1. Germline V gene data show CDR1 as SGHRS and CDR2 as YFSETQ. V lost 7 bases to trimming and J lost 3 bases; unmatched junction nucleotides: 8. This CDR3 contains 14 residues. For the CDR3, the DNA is TGCGCCAGCGGGACAGGGACAGGGCACTACGAGCAGTACTTC. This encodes CASGTGTGHYEQYF. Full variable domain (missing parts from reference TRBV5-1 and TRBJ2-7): KAGVTQTPRYLIKTRGQQVTLSCSPISGHRSVSWYQQTPGQGLQFLFEYFSETQRNKGNFPGRFSGRQFSNSRSEMNVSTLELGDSALYLCASGTGTGHYEQYFGPGTRLTVT.

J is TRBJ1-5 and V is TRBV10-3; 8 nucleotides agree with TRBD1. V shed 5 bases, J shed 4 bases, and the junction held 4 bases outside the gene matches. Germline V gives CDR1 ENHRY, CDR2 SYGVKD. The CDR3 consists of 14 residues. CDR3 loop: CAISNDRGNQPQHF. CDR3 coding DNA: TGTGCCATCAGTAATGACAGGGGAAATCAGCCCCAGCATTTT.

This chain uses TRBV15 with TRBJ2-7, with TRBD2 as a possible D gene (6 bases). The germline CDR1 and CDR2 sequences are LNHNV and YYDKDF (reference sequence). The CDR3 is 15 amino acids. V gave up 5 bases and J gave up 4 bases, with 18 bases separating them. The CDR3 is CATSEGTPNKYEQYF. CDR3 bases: TGTGCCACCAGCGAGGGGACTCCTAATAAATACGAGCAGTACTTC.

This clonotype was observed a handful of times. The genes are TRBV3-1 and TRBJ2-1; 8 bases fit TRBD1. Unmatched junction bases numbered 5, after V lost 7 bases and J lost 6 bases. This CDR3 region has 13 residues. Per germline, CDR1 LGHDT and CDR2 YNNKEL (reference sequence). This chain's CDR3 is CASTRTGSNEQFF. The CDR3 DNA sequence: TGTGCCAGCACCAGGACAGGGTCCAATGAGCAGTTCTTC.

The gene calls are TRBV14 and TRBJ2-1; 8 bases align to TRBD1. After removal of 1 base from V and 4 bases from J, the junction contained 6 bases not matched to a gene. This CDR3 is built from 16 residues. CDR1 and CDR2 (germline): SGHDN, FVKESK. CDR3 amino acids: CASSQVQGAHYNEQFF. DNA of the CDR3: TGTGCCAGCAGCCAAGTGCAGGGGGCGCATTACAATGAGCAGTTCTTC.

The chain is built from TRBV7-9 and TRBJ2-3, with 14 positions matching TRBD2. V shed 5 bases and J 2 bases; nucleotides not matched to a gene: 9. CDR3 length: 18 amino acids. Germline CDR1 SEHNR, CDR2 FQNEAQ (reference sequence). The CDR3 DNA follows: TGTGCCAGCAGCACCTGGACTAGCGGGAGGACGAACACAGATACGCAGTATTTT. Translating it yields CASSTWTSGRTNTDTQYF.

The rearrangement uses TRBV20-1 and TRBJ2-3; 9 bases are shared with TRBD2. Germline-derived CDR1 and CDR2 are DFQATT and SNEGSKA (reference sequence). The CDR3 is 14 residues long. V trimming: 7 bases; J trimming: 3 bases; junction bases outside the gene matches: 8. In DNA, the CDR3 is TGCAGTGTGGGTCGTAGCGGGAGAACAGATACGCAGTATTTT. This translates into CSVGRSGRTDTQYF.

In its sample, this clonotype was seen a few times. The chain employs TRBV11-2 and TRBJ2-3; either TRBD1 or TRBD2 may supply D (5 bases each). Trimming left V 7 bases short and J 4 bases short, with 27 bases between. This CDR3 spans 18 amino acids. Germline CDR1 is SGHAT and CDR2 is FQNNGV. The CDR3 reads CASTARSEGILGPDTQYF. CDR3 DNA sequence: TGTGCCAGCACCGCCCGTTCCGAGGGGATTCTGGGTCCAGATACGCAGTATTTT. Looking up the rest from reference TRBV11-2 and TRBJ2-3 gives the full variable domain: EAGVAQSPRYKIIEKRQSVAFWCNPISGHATLYWYQQILGQGPKLLIQFQNNGVVDDSQLPKDRFSAERLKGVDSTLKIQPAKLEDSAVYLCASTARSEGILGPDTQYFGPGTRLTVL.

This chain's CDR3 is CASSFQGVEQFF. The CDR3 bases are TGTGCCAGCAGTTTCCAGGGGGTTGAGCAGTTCTTC. This rearrangement joins TRBV6-2 or TRBV6-3 to TRBJ2-1, with 7 nucleotides matching TRBD1. Germline loops: CDR1 MNHEY, CDR2 SVGEGT. V shed 4 bases, J shed 9 bases, and the junction held 3 bases outside the gene matches. This CDR3 is 12 amino acids long.

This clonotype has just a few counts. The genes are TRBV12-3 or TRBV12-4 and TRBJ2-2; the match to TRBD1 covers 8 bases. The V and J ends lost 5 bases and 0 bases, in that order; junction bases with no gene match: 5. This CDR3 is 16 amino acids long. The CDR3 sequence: CASSISTGANTGELFF. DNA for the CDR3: TGTGCCAGCAGTATTTCGACAGGGGCGAACACCGGGGAGCTGTTTTTT.

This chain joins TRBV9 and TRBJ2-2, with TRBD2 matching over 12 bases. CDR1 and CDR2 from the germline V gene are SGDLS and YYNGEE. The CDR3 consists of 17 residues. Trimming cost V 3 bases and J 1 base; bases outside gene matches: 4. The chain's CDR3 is CASSARLAGVNTGELFF. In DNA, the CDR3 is TGTGCCAGCAGCGCCCGACTAGCGGGGGTGAACACCGGGGAGCTGTTTTTT.